Shown below are 21 T cell receptor beta chains from a single sample sequenced in a study of T-cell memory formation after mild COVID-19. One entry per CDR3 protein results from TCRdb running MiXCR on the 5' RACE reads. The sample has a few hundred thousand distinct CDR3 sequences, 13% to 15% seen once. The specimen sequenced was PBMCs or a T cell subset sorted from them (not recorded which). The receptors here all came from a man between 18 and 35 years old who had mild COVID-19 (a few samples of this study predate the infection). Cell type and time point are not known.

This clonotype was counted at least ten times. CDR3 in DNA: TGTGCCAGCAGCCAAGGAAATCTAGAGACGGATACGCAGTATTTT. Amino acid sequence: CASSQGNLETDTQYF. The chain recombines TRBV3-1 with TRBJ2-3; D is uncertain. CDR3 length: 15 residues. The V end lost 1 base, the J end lost 6 bases, and 14 bases lay between the germline ends. Germline loops: CDR1 LGHDT, CDR2 YNNKEL (reference sequence).

This chain links TRBV7-9 with TRBJ1-5; tentatively, D is TRBD1 (6 bases). The CDR3 totals 14 residues. Trimming removed 5 bases from V and 3 bases from J, with 11 bases in between. CDR1 SEHNR and CDR2 FQNEAQ come from the germline V gene (reference sequence). CDR3 sequence: CASSPDRYNQPQHF. The CDR3 DNA sequence: TGTGCCAGCAGCCCCGACAGGTACAATCAGCCCCAGCATTTT.

The chain recombines TRBV30 with TRBJ2-6; D might be TRBD1 (6 bases). V lost 3 bases to trimming and J lost 3 bases, with 9 bases between them. The CDR3 sequence is 14 residues long. The germline V gene encodes CDR1 GTSNPN and CDR2 SVGIG (reference sequence). CDR3 coding DNA: TGTGCCTGGAGCCAGGGGCGTGGGGCCAACGTCCTGACTTTC. Residues: CAWSQGRGANVLTF.

This clonotype was seen a handful of times. The rearrangement links TRBV18 to TRBJ1-1, with D tentatively TRBD1 (5 bases). V shed 2 bases and J shed 7 bases, with 14 bases lying between them. The germline gives CDR1 KGHSH, CDR2 LQKENI. This CDR3 region has 14 residues. The DNA for the CDR3 is TGTGCCAGCTCACCAAACCACGGGGGAGTTGAAGCTTTCTTT. Protein product: CASSPNHGGVEAFF.

V and J are TRBV7-9 and TRBJ2-1; 7 positions match TRBD2. J gave up 3 bases and V 5 bases, and 22 bases lay outside the gene matches. Germline V gene lookup returns CDR1 SEHNR and CDR2 FQNEAQ (reference sequence). The CDR3 is 20 amino acids. The CDR3 bases are TGTGCCAGCAGCCACGGTAAAGGTAGCGGGTGGATTACATTCTACAATGAGCAGTTCTTC. Protein: CASSHGKGSGWITFYNEQFF. The full variable domain, completed using reference TRBV7-9 and TRBJ2-1, is DTGVSQNPRHKITKRGQNVTFRCDPISEHNRLYWYRQTLGQGPEFLTYFQNEAQLEKSRLLSDRFSAERPKGSFSTLEIQRTEQGDSAMYLCASSHGKGSGWITFYNEQFFGPGTRLTVL.

The chain uses TRBV7-9 and TRBJ2-7; D might be TRBD2 (6 bases). CDR1 is SEHNR and CDR2 is FQNEAQ in the germline V gene (reference sequence). There are 14 residues in the CDR3. Trimming removed 1 base at V and 5 bases at J, with 12 bases between. CDR3 loop: CASSLGGGMNEQYV. The CDR3 DNA follows: TGTGCCAGCAGCTTAGGCGGCGGGATGAACGAGCAGTACGTC.

This rearrangement joins TRBV20-1 to TRBJ2-3; 7 bases match TRBD1. This CDR3 has 15 amino acids. The V gene end was trimmed by 6 bases and the J gene end by 0 bases; junction bases not matched to a gene: 9. Germline V gene sequence: CDR1 DFQATT, CDR2 SNEGSKA (reference sequence). As DNA, the CDR3 is TGCAGTGCGAGGAACACAGGGGCTAGCACAGATACGCAGTATTTT. This encodes CSARNTGASTDTQYF.

This chain connects TRBV24-1 to TRBJ1-1; possibly TRBD1 for D (6 bases). Germline V gene data show CDR1 as KGHDR and CDR2 as SFDVKD. Trimming shortened V by 2 bases and J by 1 base, and 10 bases separated the two germline ends. The CDR3 is 15 residues long. The DNA for the CDR3 is TGTGCCACCAGTGATTCCCGGGGGCCGAACACTGAAGCTTTCTTT. As protein: CATSDSRGPNTEAFF.

This chain joins TRBV7-2 and TRBJ1-3, with D unclear. Germline V gene sequence: CDR1 SGHTA, CDR2 FQGNSA. Between the trimmed V and J ends, which lost 5 bases and 6 bases, there was a span of 11 bases. This CDR3 contains 13 residues. The CDR3 spells CASSPPEENTIYF. As DNA, the CDR3 is TGTGCCAGCAGCCCCCCCGAAGAAAACACCATATATTTT.

This clonotype was counted between two and nine times. The rearrangement links TRBV2 to TRBJ2-5; a possible D gene is TRBD2 (5 bases). The CDR3 has 14 residues. The germline V gene has CDR1 SNHLY and CDR2 FYNNEI. V was shortened by 6 bases and J by 4 bases, with 15 bases between the two germline ends. The chain's CDR3 is CASSNPGNRETQYF. Written as DNA, the CDR3 is TGTGCCAGCAGCAATCCGGGAAATCGAGAGACCCAGTACTTC.

The genes are TRBV5-1 and TRBJ2-5, with D maybe TRBD1 (6 bases). Trimming cost V 2 bases and J 1 base, with 9 bases left between them. The length of the CDR3 is 14 residues. Germline V gives CDR1 SGHRS, CDR2 YFSETQ. The CDR3 spells CASSFTGIQETQYF. For the CDR3, the DNA is TGCGCCAGCAGCTTCACAGGGATCCAAGAGACCCAGTACTTC.

This clonotype was seen just once. The CDR3 nucleotides are TGTGCCAGCAGCTTCCCGACAGAAAACATTCAGTACTTC. It translates to CASSFPTENIQYF. The chain is built from TRBV5-4 and TRBJ2-4; D is possibly TRBD1 (5 bases). The ends were cut back, 2 bases at V and 5 bases at J, with 8 bases in the middle. This CDR3 region has 13 residues. The germline V gene has CDR1 SGHNT and CDR2 YYREEE (reference sequence).

The sample holds a few counts of this clonotype. The chain recombines TRBV25-1 with TRBJ1-3, with TRBD1 as a possible D gene (6 bases). Germline CDR1 reads MGHDK; CDR2 reads SYGVNS. V was pared by 3 bases and J by 16 bases, with 13 bases between. CDR3 length: 11 amino acids. The CDR3 region has the DNA TGTGCCAGCAGTGACAGGGGTCTTTTCTATTTT. This encodes CASSDRGLFYF.

This clonotype has a count of ten or more. The J gene is TRBJ1-1, the V gene TRBV29-1, with TRBD1 matching 9 bases. Losses at the gene ends were 6 bases for V and 7 bases for J; bases not matched to a gene: 0. The germline CDR1 and CDR2 sequences are SQVTM and ANQGSEA. This CDR3 is 10 amino acids long. CDR3 DNA sequence: TGCAGCGTGGGACAGGGTGAAGCTTTCTTT. Amino acid sequence: CSVGQGEAFF.

The rearrangement uses TRBV25-1 and TRBJ1-1, with D maybe TRBD1 (5 bases). The CDR3 is made up of 15 amino acids. The germline gives CDR1 MGHDK, CDR2 SYGVNS. Trimming left V 1 base short and J 1 base short, with 10 bases between. CDR3 residues: CASSESLTGNTEAFF. The CDR3 region has the DNA TGTGCCAGCAGTGAATCCCTTACAGGGAACACTGAAGCTTTCTTT.

The gene calls are TRBV7-3 and TRBJ2-3, with 8 bases that match TRBD2. The germline V gene has CDR1 SGHTA and CDR2 FQGTGA. With 2 bases clipped from V and 3 bases from J, the junction kept 13 bases outside the gene matches. The CDR3 extends over 18 amino acids. The CDR3 protein is CASSLGVGGAVGTDTQYF. DNA for the CDR3: TGTGCCAGCAGCTTAGGTGTCGGGGGGGCAGTCGGTACAGATACGCAGTATTTT.

This clonotype was counted only a few times. The chain links TRBV20-1 to TRBJ1-5; a weak D match, TRBD1 (6 bases). Deletions cut 6 bases from V and 0 bases from J, with 18 bases between. The CDR3 runs to 16 residues. In germline, CDR1 is DFQATT, CDR2 SNEGSKA (reference sequence). CDR3 sequence reads: CSATVLGGVSNQPQHF. The CDR3 coding sequence is TGCAGTGCCACGGTCCTAGGGGGAGTTAGCAATCAGCCCCAGCATTTT.

This clonotype has just a few counts. V gene TRBV9 combines with J gene TRBJ1-1; D remains unclear. Germline V gene data show CDR1 as SGDLS and CDR2 as YYNGEE. V lost 0 bases and J 7 bases, leaving 10 bases between the germline ends. This CDR3 spans 13 amino acids. CDR3 amino acids: CASSVEPGGEAFF. CDR3 nucleotides: TGTGCCAGCAGCGTAGAGCCGGGAGGTGAAGCTTTCTTT.

This clonotype came up many times. The rearrangement links TRBV11-3 to TRBJ2-3; 7 bases are a match to TRBD1. The CDR3 is 15 amino acids. Germline lookup yields CDR1 SGHNT and CDR2 YENEEA. The J segment lost 4 bases and the V segment lost 6 bases, leaving 10 bases of the junction unmatched. The CDR3 nucleotides read TGTGCCAGCAGTACGCGACAGGGATCGGCAGATACGCAGTATTTT. This sequence encodes CASSTRQGSADTQYF.

This clonotype was seen only a few times. The chain has TRBV5-1 and TRBJ2-1; 7 nucleotides agree with TRBD2. Per germline, CDR1 SGHRS and CDR2 YFSETQ. This CDR3 region has 15 residues. J lost 7 bases, V lost 4 bases, and 11 bases had no gene match. Written as DNA, the CDR3 is TGCGCCAGCAGCATCGGACCGGGGGGAGATAATGAGCAGTTCTTC. This codes for CASSIGPGGDNEQFF.

V is TRBV7-9 and J is TRBJ2-3; D is possibly TRBD1 (5 bases). The CDR3 runs 15 residues. V was pared by 6 bases and J by 5 bases, with 18 bases between. From germline, CDR1 is SEHNR and CDR2 FQNEAQ (reference sequence). The CDR3 spells CASSYHSGFGDTQYF. The CDR3 coding sequence is TGTGCCAGCAGTTACCATTCAGGGTTCGGAGATACGCAGTATTTT.